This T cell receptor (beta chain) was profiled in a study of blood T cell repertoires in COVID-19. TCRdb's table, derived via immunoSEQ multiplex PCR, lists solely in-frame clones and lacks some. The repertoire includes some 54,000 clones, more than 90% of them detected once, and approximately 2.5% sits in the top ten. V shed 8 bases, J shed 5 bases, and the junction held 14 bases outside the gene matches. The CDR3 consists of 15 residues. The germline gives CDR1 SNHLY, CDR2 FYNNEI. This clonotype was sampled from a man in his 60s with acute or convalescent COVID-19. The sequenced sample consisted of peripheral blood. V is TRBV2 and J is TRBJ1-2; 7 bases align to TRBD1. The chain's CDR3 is CASSNSAETGYGYTF. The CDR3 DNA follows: TGTGCCAGCTCAAATTCAGCCGAGACAGGGTATGGCTACACCTTC.